A selection of T cell receptor beta chains follows, all from one sample in a study of PD-1 blockade in classical Hodgkin lymphoma. Generated by immunoSEQ multiplex PCR, the TCRdb table keeps only in-frame clones and is missing some. Of 90,000 to 120,000 clones in the sample, 89% are singletons; the top ten hold about 20%. Source: peripheral blood mononuclear cells (PBMCs), taken before the second cycle of nivolumab. Receptor source: a human donor with classical Hodgkin lymphoma. CDR3s include the opening cysteine and the closing phenylalanine or tryptophan. Each record gives: J gene, V gene, D gene, clone size, CDR3 protein, CDR3 DNA. A D gene is named only where the DNA matches it firmly. Clone sizes are given selectively: once, few, many, or a class where the clone is expanded.

j_call: TRBJ2-7
v_call: TRBV5-5
d_call: TRBD2
clone_size: NA
cdr3_aa: CASSQQGLAGGREQYF
cdr3_nt: TGTGCCAGCAGCCAACAGGGACTAGCGGGAGGGAGAGAGCAGTACTTC

j_call: TRBJ2-7
v_call: TRBV5-6
d_call: NA
clone_size: NA
cdr3_aa: CASSPGGVRPSSYEQYF
cdr3_nt: TGTGCCAGCAGCCCAGGGGGGGTCAGACCCAGCTCCTACGAGCAGTACTTC

j_call: TRBJ2-5
v_call: TRBV10-2
d_call: NA
clone_size: NA
cdr3_aa: CASSGETQYF
cdr3_nt: TGCGCCAGCAGCGGAGAGACCCAGTACTTC

j_call: TRBJ2-7
v_call: TRBV12-1
d_call: NA
clone_size: NA
cdr3_aa: CASSFGQVKEQYF
cdr3_nt: TGTGCCAGCAGCTTTGGGCAGGTCAAAGAGCAGTACTTC

j_call: TRBJ1-4
v_call: TRBV6-5
d_call: TRBD1
clone_size: NA
cdr3_aa: CASSAGTGVNEKLFF
cdr3_nt: TGTGCCAGCAGTGCAGGCACAGGGGTAAATGAAAAACTGTTTTTT

j_call: TRBJ2-7
v_call: TRBV2
d_call: TRBD2
clone_size: many
cdr3_aa: CASRGLAVYEQYF
cdr3_nt: TGTGCCAGCAGGGGACTAGCGGTCTACGAGCAGTACTTC

j_call: TRBJ1-5
v_call: TRBV19
d_call: NA
clone_size: NA
cdr3_aa: CASSIQAGKSNQPQHF
cdr3_nt: TGTGCCAGTAGTATCCAGGCAGGGAAGAGCAATCAGCCCCAGCATTTT

j_call: TRBJ1-1
v_call: TRBV27
d_call: TRBD1
clone_size: NA
cdr3_aa: CASSLYRGRMNTEAFF
cdr3_nt: TGTGCCAGCAGTTTGTACAGGGGGCGGATGAACACTGAAGCTTTCTTT

j_call: TRBJ1-1
v_call: TRBV29-1
d_call: NA
clone_size: few
cdr3_aa: CSVEGGMNTEAFF
cdr3_nt: TGCAGCGTAGAGGGAGGGATGAACACTGAAGCTTTCTTT

j_call: TRBJ2-1
v_call: TRBV9
d_call: TRBD2
clone_size: once
cdr3_aa: CASSVLPPSGSRDEQFF
cdr3_nt: TGTGCCAGCAGCGTCCTCCCCCCTAGCGGGAGTAGGGATGAGCAGTTCTTC

j_call: TRBJ2-5
v_call: TRBV5-4
d_call: NA
clone_size: NA
cdr3_aa: CASSTQETQYF
cdr3_nt: TGTGCCAGCAGCACCCAAGAGACCCAGTACTTC

j_call: TRBJ2-6
v_call: TRBV27
d_call: NA
clone_size: NA
cdr3_aa: CASSTPGGPFSGANVLTF
cdr3_nt: TGTGCCAGCAGTACCCCCGGGGGACCGTTCTCTGGGGCCAACGTCCTGACTTTC

j_call: TRBJ1-1
v_call: TRBV18
d_call: NA
clone_size: NA
cdr3_aa: CASQTRGSTEAFF
cdr3_nt: TGTGCCAGCCAGACAAGGGGATCCACTGAAGCTTTCTTT

j_call: TRBJ1-2
v_call: TRBV27
d_call: NA
clone_size: NA
cdr3_aa: CASSLLPPYPGEAFGYTF
cdr3_nt: TGTGCCAGCAGTTTATTACCCCCTTATCCAGGAGAGGCGTTTGGCTACACCTTC

j_call: TRBJ2-3
v_call: TRBV28
d_call: TRBD2
clone_size: NA
cdr3_aa: CASSSGTLSGRAPTDTQYF
cdr3_nt: TGTGCCAGCAGTTCCGGAACCCTTAGCGGGAGGGCCCCGACAGATACGCAGTATTTT

j_call: TRBJ2-2
v_call: TRBV6-5
d_call: NA
clone_size: NA
cdr3_aa: CASSSPRELFF
cdr3_nt: TGTGCCAGCAGCTCCCCCCGGGAGCTGTTTTTT

j_call: TRBJ1-2
v_call: TRBV25-1
d_call: TRBD1
clone_size: NA
cdr3_aa: CASREQGSYGYTF
cdr3_nt: TGTGCCAGCAGGGAACAGGGGTCCTATGGCTACACCTTC

j_call: TRBJ1-6
v_call: TRBV9
d_call: NA
clone_size: NA
cdr3_aa: CASSVDKGRESPLHF
cdr3_nt: TGTGCCAGCAGCGTAGATAAGGGGCGGGAATCACCCCTCCACTTT

j_call: TRBJ2-7
v_call: TRBV30
d_call: NA
clone_size: NA
cdr3_aa: CAWRQGGTYEQYF
cdr3_nt: TGTGCCTGGAGACAGGGGGGGACCTACGAGCAGTACTTC

j_call: TRBJ1-5
v_call: TRBV29-1
d_call: NA
clone_size: NA
cdr3_aa: CSVGWGNNQPQHF
cdr3_nt: TGCAGCGTCGGTTGGGGGAACAATCAGCCCCAGCATTTT

j_call: TRBJ2-5
v_call: TRBV18
d_call: TRBD2
clone_size: NA
cdr3_aa: CASSPPTSGRAVKTQYF
cdr3_nt: TGTGCCAGCTCACCACCGACTAGCGGGAGGGCAGTGAAGACCCAGTACTTC

j_call: TRBJ2-1
v_call: TRBV11-1
d_call: NA
clone_size: NA
cdr3_aa: CASSHPRNEQFF
cdr3_nt: TGTGCCAGCAGTCATCCGCGGAATGAGCAGTTCTTC

j_call: TRBJ2-7
v_call: TRBV30
d_call: NA
clone_size: NA
cdr3_aa: CAWSVMSGDGEQYF
cdr3_nt: TGTGCCTGGAGTGTTATGTCCGGAGACGGCGAGCAGTACTTC

j_call: TRBJ1-1
v_call: TRBV5-1
d_call: NA
clone_size: NA
cdr3_aa: CASSLTGHTEAFF
cdr3_nt: TGCGCCAGCAGCTTAACAGGGCACACTGAAGCTTTCTTT

j_call: TRBJ1-2
v_call: TRBV21-1
d_call: NA
clone_size: NA
cdr3_aa: CASSASPRTGLNYGYTF
cdr3_nt: TGTGCCAGCAGCGCCTCCCCGCGGACAGGGTTGAACTATGGCTACACCTTC

j_call: TRBJ2-2
v_call: TRBV6-5
d_call: TRBD1
clone_size: NA
cdr3_aa: CASSGTGRITGELFF
cdr3_nt: TGTGCCAGCAGTGGGACAGGGCGAATAACCGGGGAGCTGTTTTTT

j_call: TRBJ2-1
v_call: TRBV7-2
d_call: TRBD2
clone_size: NA
cdr3_aa: CASSSGTSGSYEQFF
cdr3_nt: TGTGCCAGCAGCTCTGGGACTAGCGGGAGTTATGAGCAGTTCTTC

j_call: TRBJ2-1
v_call: TRBV19
d_call: TRBD2
clone_size: NA
cdr3_aa: CASSIAPGLAGGEDYNEQFF
cdr3_nt: TGTGCCAGTAGTATAGCTCCCGGACTAGCGGGAGGGGAAGACTACAATGAGCAGTTCTTC

j_call: TRBJ2-7
v_call: TRBV10-3
d_call: NA
clone_size: NA
cdr3_aa: CAISENVDYEQYF
cdr3_nt: TGTGCCATCAGTGAAAACGTCGACTACGAGCAGTACTTC

j_call: TRBJ1-1
v_call: TRBV10-3
d_call: TRBD1
clone_size: NA
cdr3_aa: CAIGTGLNTEAFF
cdr3_nt: TGTGCCATTGGGACAGGGCTCAACACTGAAGCTTTCTTT

j_call: TRBJ2-7
v_call: TRBV4-1
d_call: NA
clone_size: NA
cdr3_aa: CASSQNRDSSYEQYF
cdr3_nt: TGCGCCAGCAGCCAAAACCGGGACTCTTCCTACGAGCAGTACTTC

j_call: TRBJ1-2
v_call: TRBV30
d_call: NA
clone_size: NA
cdr3_aa: CAWSVGAGRGYGYTF
cdr3_nt: TGTGCCTGGAGTGTAGGGGCAGGTCGGGGCTATGGCTACACCTTC

j_call: TRBJ1-2
v_call: TRBV5-1
d_call: NA
clone_size: NA
cdr3_aa: CASKLELMANYGYTF
cdr3_nt: TGCGCCAGCAAATTAGAACTTATGGCTAACTATGGCTACACCTTC

j_call: TRBJ2-3
v_call: TRBV11-2
d_call: TRBD2
clone_size: NA
cdr3_aa: CASSPGLAGTDTQYF
cdr3_nt: TGTGCCAGCAGCCCGGGACTAGCGGGCACAGATACGCAGTATTTT

j_call: TRBJ1-1
v_call: TRBV4-2
d_call: NA
clone_size: NA
cdr3_aa: CASSQEFKPPRFLSSEAFF
cdr3_nt: TGTGCCAGCAGCCAAGAATTTAAACCCCCGAGGTTCCTTTCGTCTGAAGCTTTCTTT

j_call: TRBJ2-7
v_call: TRBV6-5
d_call: TRBD2
clone_size: NA
cdr3_aa: CASSAPGLVGQYF
cdr3_nt: TGTGCCAGCAGTGCACCGGGACTAGTTGGGCAGTACTTC

j_call: TRBJ1-6
v_call: TRBV15
d_call: NA
clone_size: NA
cdr3_aa: CATSTLRDIDNSPLHF
cdr3_nt: TGTGCCACCAGCACGCTCCGGGACATTGATAATTCACCCCTCCACTTT

j_call: TRBJ2-7
v_call: TRBV7-2
d_call: NA
clone_size: NA
cdr3_aa: CASILGPSSYEQYF
cdr3_nt: TGTGCCAGCATTTTAGGACCTAGCTCCTACGAGCAGTACTTC

j_call: TRBJ1-5
v_call: TRBV30
d_call: NA
clone_size: NA
cdr3_aa: CAWGYDRNQPQHF
cdr3_nt: TGTGCCTGGGGCTACGACAGAAATCAGCCCCAGCATTTT

j_call: TRBJ1-5
v_call: TRBV27
d_call: TRBD1
clone_size: NA
cdr3_aa: CASSLGTGANQPQHF
cdr3_nt: TGTGCCAGCAGTTTAGGGACAGGGGCCAATCAGCCCCAGCATTTT

j_call: TRBJ1-6
v_call: TRBV23-1
d_call: TRBD1
clone_size: NA
cdr3_aa: CASSPRQGASGVSPLHF
cdr3_nt: TGCGCCAGCAGTCCCCGACAGGGGGCATCTGGGGTCTCACCCCTCCACTTT

j_call: TRBJ1-1
v_call: TRBV7-2
d_call: NA
clone_size: NA
cdr3_aa: CASSSRYTTEAFF
cdr3_nt: TGTGCCAGCAGCTCACGGTATACCACTGAAGCTTTCTTT

j_call: TRBJ2-3
v_call: TRBV2
d_call: NA
clone_size: NA
cdr3_aa: CASIYKRSTDTQYF
cdr3_nt: TGTGCCAGCATTTATAAGCGAAGCACAGATACGCAGTATTTT

j_call: TRBJ1-2
v_call: TRBV4-3
d_call: TRBD1
clone_size: NA
cdr3_aa: CASSQDPEGTGYGYTF
cdr3_nt: TGCGCCAGCAGCCAAGATCCAGAAGGGACAGGGTACGGCTACACCTTC

j_call: TRBJ1-1
v_call: TRBV19
d_call: TRBD1
clone_size: NA
cdr3_aa: CASSIGQGKGGGTEAFF
cdr3_nt: TGTGCCAGTAGTATCGGACAGGGGAAAGGCGGAGGTACTGAAGCTTTCTTT

j_call: TRBJ1-1
v_call: TRBV6-5
d_call: NA
clone_size: NA
cdr3_aa: CASSYKTRMNTEAFF
cdr3_nt: TGTGCCAGCAGTTATAAGACACGCATGAACACTGAAGCTTTCTTT

j_call: TRBJ2-7
v_call: TRBV18
d_call: NA
clone_size: once
cdr3_aa: CASSPTGKEQYF
cdr3_nt: TGTGCCAGCTCACCCACAGGGAAAGAGCAGTACTTC

j_call: TRBJ1-2
v_call: TRBV7-9
d_call: NA
clone_size: NA
cdr3_aa: CASSFGGKYTGYTF
cdr3_nt: TGTGCCAGCAGCTTCGGGGGCAAGTATACTGGCTACACCTTC

j_call: TRBJ2-3
v_call: TRBV28
d_call: NA
clone_size: NA
cdr3_aa: CASSTPNTDTQYF
cdr3_nt: TGTGCCAGCAGTACCCCAAACACAGATACGCAGTATTTT

j_call: TRBJ2-7
v_call: TRBV19
d_call: NA
clone_size: NA
cdr3_aa: CASSASGTNPLEQYF
cdr3_nt: TGTGCCAGTAGTGCCTCAGGGACAAATCCCCTCGAGCAGTACTTC

j_call: TRBJ2-7
v_call: TRBV5-6
d_call: NA
clone_size: NA
cdr3_aa: CASSLAGASYEQYF
cdr3_nt: TGTGCCAGCAGCCTGGCAGGGGCTAGCTACGAGCAGTACTTC